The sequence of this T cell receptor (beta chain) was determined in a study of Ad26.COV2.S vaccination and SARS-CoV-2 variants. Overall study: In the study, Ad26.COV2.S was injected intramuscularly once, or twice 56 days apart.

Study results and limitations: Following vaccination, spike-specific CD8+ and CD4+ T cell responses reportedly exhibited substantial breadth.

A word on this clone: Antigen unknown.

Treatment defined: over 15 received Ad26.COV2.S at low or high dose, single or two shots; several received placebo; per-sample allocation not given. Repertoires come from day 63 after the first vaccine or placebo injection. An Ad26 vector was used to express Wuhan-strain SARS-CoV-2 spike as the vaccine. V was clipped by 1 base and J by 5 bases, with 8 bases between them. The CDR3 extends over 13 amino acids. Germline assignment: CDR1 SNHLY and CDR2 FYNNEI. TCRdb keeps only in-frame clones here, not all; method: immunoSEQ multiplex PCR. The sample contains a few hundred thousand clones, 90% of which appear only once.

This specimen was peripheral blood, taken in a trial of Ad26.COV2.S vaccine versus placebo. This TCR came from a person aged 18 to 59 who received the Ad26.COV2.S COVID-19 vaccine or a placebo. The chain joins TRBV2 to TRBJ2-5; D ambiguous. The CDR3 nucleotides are TGTGCCAGCAGTGAAGATTGGTTGGAGACCCAGTACTTC. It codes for CASSEDWLETQYF.